Following are 28 T cell receptor beta chains from one sample sequenced in a study of T cells in Graves' hyperthyroidism and ophthalmopathy. Amplified regions were TCR beta CDR3 sequences from RNA transcripts. An initial round of RT-PCR targeting the TCR CDR3 relied on the HTBI primer set. TCRdb itself ran the multiplex PCR reads through MiXCR, one entry per CDR3 protein. The repertoire includes about 300,000 distinct CDR3 sequences, roughly 18% of them detected once, and about 35% sits in the top ten. The sequenced sample consisted of blood. These TCRs come from a man aged 50 to 60 with Graves' ophthalmopathy.

This clonotype was found many times. The rearrangement links TRBV20-1 to TRBJ2-1; 9 bases fit TRBD2. The CDR3 consists of 15 residues. Germline V gene sequence: CDR1 DFQATT, CDR2 SNEGSKA (reference sequence). With V trimmed by 6 bases and J by 3 bases, 9 bases remained unmatched. The CDR3 nucleotides read TGCAGTGCCCCGACCGGGACTAGCCGCTACAATGAGCAGTTCTTC. It yields the protein CSAPTGTSRYNEQFF.

The sample holds many counts of this clonotype. The chain carries TRBV7-9 and TRBJ1-5; tentatively, D is TRBD1 (6 bases). The CDR3 loop spans 19 amino acids. The V end was cut by 1 base, the J end by 0 bases, with 19 bases between. Per the germline V gene, CDR1 is SEHNR and CDR2 is FQNEAQ (reference sequence). CDR3: CASSLGGPEGKTSNQPQHF. In DNA form, the CDR3 reads TGTGCCAGCAGCTTAGGGGGGCCAGAAGGGAAGACTAGCAATCAGCCCCAGCATTTT.

This clonotype has only one observation. The conserved closing phenylalanine or tryptophan is absent in this CDR3, likely reflecting a read error. The V gene is TRBV28, the J gene TRBJ2-1; D ambiguous. The CDR3 totals 14 residues. CDR1 is MDHEN, CDR2 SYDVKM, per germline. The CDR3 DNA reads TGCGCCAGCAGCCGCGATGGAACCAACAATGAGCAGTTCCTC. Its protein product is CASSRDGTNNEQFL.

This clonotype was recorded at least ten times. The rearrangement links TRBV3-1 to TRBJ2-2; weak D call: TRBD2 (6 bases). V was shortened by 7 bases and J by 5 bases, with 20 bases between the two germline ends. The CDR3 is made up of 16 amino acids. Germline CDR1 is LGHDT and CDR2 is YNNKEL (reference sequence). The CDR3, as DNA: TGTGCCAGCACCTCCCCTTCAGGCGGAGGGACCGGGGAGCTGTTTTTT. Translation: CASTSPSGGGTGELFF.

The gene calls are TRBV13 and TRBJ1-1; 9 bases map to TRBD1. The CDR3 contains 13 residues. J gave up 11 bases and V 5 bases, and 9 bases lay outside the gene matches. CDR1 PRHDT and CDR2 FYEKMQ come from the germline V gene (reference sequence). The CDR3 sequence: CASSLGTGIDAFF. CDR3 DNA sequence: TGTGCCAGCAGCCTCGGGACAGGGATTGACGCTTTCTTT.

The CDR3 region has the DNA TGTGCCAGCAGCCCGAATAATTCACCCCTCCACTTT. This codes for CASSPNNSPLHF. The rearrangement uses TRBV14 and TRBJ1-6, with D unresolved. CDR1 and CDR2 (germline): SGHDN, FVKESK. The CDR3 is made up of 12 amino acids. Deletions cut 4 bases from V and 5 bases from J, with 3 bases between. Full variable domain (outside the CDR3, taken from reference TRBV14 and TRBJ1-6): EAGVTQFPSHSVIEKGQTVTLRCDPISGHDNLYWYRRVMGKEIKFLLHFVKESKQDESGMPNNRFLAERTGGTYSTLKVQPAELEDSGVYFCASSPNNSPLHFGNGTRLTVT.

This clonotype showed up just a few times. The rearrangement uses TRBV27 and TRBJ2-7; 8 bases map to TRBD1. J gave up 2 bases and V 3 bases, and 6 bases lay outside the gene matches. This CDR3 region has 15 residues. Germline-derived CDR1 and CDR2 are MNHEY and SMNVEV (reference sequence). As DNA, the CDR3 is TGTGCCAGCAGTTTGACAGGGGCCCTGACCTACGAGCAGTACTTC. Its translation: CASSLTGALTYEQYF.

This clonotype was seen a handful of times. The rearrangement uses TRBV28 and TRBJ2-7, with 8 bases that match TRBD1. J lost 3 bases, V lost 7 bases, and 5 bases had no gene match. Germline-derived CDR1 and CDR2 are MDHEN and SYDVKM. This CDR3 spans 13 amino acids. The CDR3 DNA follows: TGTGCCAGCACAACAGGGGGGTTCTACGAGCAGTACTTC. It codes for CASTTGGFYEQYF.

The V call is TRBV6-2 or TRBV6-3, the J call TRBJ2-5; 9 bases map to TRBD1. From germline, CDR1 is MNHEY and CDR2 SVGEGT. The CDR3 has 14 amino acids. The junction had 7 bases not matched to a gene; V was cut back by 6 bases and J by 5 bases. The CDR3 DNA follows: TGTGCCAGCAGCCCGGGGACAGGGTCGGAGACCCAGTACTTC. Protein sequence: CASSPGTGSETQYF.

This clonotype was seen more than once but under ten times. The J gene is TRBJ2-7, the V gene TRBV4-1; D is undetermined. Germline V gene lookup returns CDR1 MGHRA and CDR2 YSYEKL. Trimming shortened V by 4 bases and J by 2 bases, and 15 bases separated the two germline ends. This CDR3 has 15 residues. The CDR3: CASSPRPTLTYEQYF. CDR3 DNA: TGCGCCAGCAGCCCCCGTCCGACGCTAACCTACGAGCAGTACTTC.

The chain employs TRBV28 and TRBJ1-2; D perhaps matches TRBD1 (5 bases). Trimming pared 8 bases from V and 5 bases from J, leaving 12 bases between. Germline V gene data show CDR1 as MDHEN and CDR2 as SYDVKM. This CDR3 spans 12 amino acids. The CDR3 loop reads CASQLGGYGYTF. DNA for the CDR3: TGTGCCAGCCAATTGGGGGGGTATGGCTACACCTTC.

This clonotype was recorded a few times. The V and J genes are TRBV6-1 and TRBJ2-7; 8 nucleotides align to TRBD1. The CDR3 is made up of 15 amino acids. J gave up 0 bases and V 2 bases, and 3 bases lay outside the gene matches. Per the germline V gene, CDR1 is MNHNS and CDR2 is SASEGT. The CDR3: CASSEKGTGSYEQYF. The CDR3 nucleotides read TGTGCCAGCAGTGAAAAAGGGACAGGCTCCTACGAGCAGTACTTC.

This clonotype was counted a single time. The chain combines TRBV6-1 with TRBJ1-6, with D uncertain. The germline V gene has CDR1 MNHNS and CDR2 SASEGT. This CDR3 contains 13 residues. Trimming pared 6 bases from V and 8 bases from J, leaving 11 bases between. The CDR3 protein is CASRRGVDSPLHF. The CDR3 DNA reads as TGTGCCAGCAGACGGGGAGTGGATTCACCCCTCCACTTT.

This sequence joins TRBV5-6 and TRBJ2-1, with a possible D match to TRBD1 (5 bases). The germline V gene has CDR1 SGHDT and CDR2 YYEEEE. There are 12 residues in the CDR3. Trimming removed 1 base from V and 9 bases from J, with 8 bases in between. The CDR3 sequence is CASSLQGSEQFF. The CDR3 nucleotides read TGTGCCAGCAGCTTGCAGGGAAGTGAGCAGTTCTTC. The entire variable domain, with the rest obtained from reference TRBV5-6 and TRBJ2-1, is as follows: DAGVTQSPTHLIKTRGQQVTLRCSPKSGHDTVSWYQQALGQGPQFIFQYYEEEERQRGNFPDRFSGHQFPNYSSELNVNALLLGDSALYLCASSLQGSEQFFGPGTRLTVL.

In its sample, this clonotype was seen many times. The rearrangement uses TRBV27 and TRBJ1-1; 9 bases fit TRBD1. The CDR3 has 15 residues. The germline V gene has CDR1 MNHEY and CDR2 SMNVEV (reference sequence). With 6 bases clipped from V and 1 base from J, the junction kept 6 bases outside the gene matches. CDR3 loop: CASRPGQGANTEAFF. For the CDR3, the DNA is TGTGCCAGCAGGCCGGGACAGGGAGCGAACACTGAAGCTTTCTTT.

This clonotype was observed at least ten times. The chain carries TRBV20-1 and TRBJ2-7; no firm D call. Trimming left V 6 bases short and J 4 bases short, with 10 bases between. The CDR3 spans 11 residues. Germline V gene data show CDR1 as DFQATT and CDR2 as SNEGSKA (reference sequence). DNA for the CDR3: TGCAGTGCGTTGGGTACTTACGAGCAGTACTTC. This gives the protein CSALGTYEQYF.

This clonotype was seen only a few times. V and J are TRBV7-2 and TRBJ2-7; 9 bases are a match to TRBD2. The CDR3 has 15 residues. The germline V gene has CDR1 SGHTA and CDR2 FQGNSA. V lost 1 base to trimming and J lost 4 bases; unmatched junction nucleotides: 5. CDR3 residues: CASSLGAGGGYEQYF. The CDR3 region has the DNA TGTGCCAGCAGCTTAGGAGCGGGAGGAGGGTACGAGCAGTACTTC.

This clonotype was seen more than once but under ten times. The V gene is TRBV18, the J gene TRBJ2-1, with D tentatively TRBD1 (6 bases). CDR1 and CDR2 from the germline V gene are KGHSH and LQKENI. Trimming took 6 bases from V and 0 from J, leaving 12 bases between them. The CDR3 is 15 residues long. The CDR3 DNA is TGTGCCAGCTCGCAGGGACACAACTCCTACAATGAGCAGTTCTTC. Encoded protein: CASSQGHNSYNEQFF.

The chain couples TRBV29-1 to TRBJ1-2, with D uncertain. The CDR3 is 13 residues long. Germline CDR1 and CDR2: SQVTM and ANQGSEA. V lost 8 bases and J 6 bases, leaving 19 bases between the germline ends. CDR3 sequence: CSIVVRPSDGYTF. CDR3 bases: TGCAGCATTGTGGTCAGGCCCAGCGATGGCTACACCTTC.

The gene calls are TRBV5-1 and TRBJ2-5; D perhaps matches TRBD2 (6 bases). The V and J ends lost 6 bases and 1 base respectively, with 10 bases between them. Per germline, CDR1 SGHRS and CDR2 YFSETQ. CDR3 size: 13 residues. The CDR3 spells CASNVGGQETQYF. The DNA of the CDR3 is TGCGCCAGCAACGTGGGAGGCCAAGAGACCCAGTACTTC.

Note on this clonotype: At one end, the junction sequence differs from germline, possibly due to a read error. The rearrangement links TRBV9 to TRBJ1-2; the D gene is possibly TRBD1 (6 bases). Per germline, CDR1 SGDLS and CDR2 YYNGEE. The CDR3 has 15 amino acids. The CDR3 is CTSSPRQAYNYGYTF. CDR3 bases: TGTACCAGCAGCCCAAGACAGGCTTATAACTATGGCTACACCTTC.

At least ten counts were recorded for this clonotype. The V gene is TRBV7-8, the J gene TRBJ2-3; possibly TRBD2 for D (6 bases). The CDR3 has 16 residues. Trimming pared 5 bases from V and 4 bases from J, leaving 19 bases between. Germline CDR1 reads SGHVS; CDR2 reads FQNEAQ. The CDR3: CASSPPSTGAPDTQYF. DNA of the CDR3: TGTGCCAGCAGCCCCCCTTCCACGGGAGCACCAGATACGCAGTATTTT. The full variable domain, in which reference TRBV7-8 and TRBJ2-3 provide the parts outside the CDR3, is GAGVSQSPRYKVAKRGQDVALRCDPISGHVSLFWYQQALGQGPEFLTYFQNEAQLDKSGLPSDRFFAERPEGSVSTLKIQRTQQEDSAVYLCASSPPSTGAPDTQYFGPGTRLTVL.

This rearrangement joins TRBV28 to TRBJ2-1; possibly TRBD2 for D (5 bases). V lost 7 bases and J lost 3, with 10 bases in between. This CDR3 region has 13 residues. Germline lookup yields CDR1 MDHEN and CDR2 SYDVKM. This CDR3 reads CASKRYGYNEQFF. CDR3 sequence (DNA): TGTGCCAGCAAGCGGTATGGCTACAATGAGCAGTTCTTC.

This chain uses TRBV30 with TRBJ2-7; D unresolved. The CDR3 length is 16 residues. The germline V and J ends were trimmed by 2 bases and 3 bases, with 20 bases remaining between them. The germline V gene encodes CDR1 GTSNPN and CDR2 SVGIG (reference sequence). The CDR3 coding sequence is TGTGCCTGGAGTTCTCAAACCATTTACGACAACTACGAGCAGTACTTC. Translating gives CAWSSQTIYDNYEQYF.

The gene calls are TRBV9 and TRBJ1-1; D may be TRBD1 (6 bases). Per the germline V gene, CDR1 is SGDLS and CDR2 is YYNGEE. The V end lost 3 bases, the J end lost 4 bases, and 16 bases lay between the germline ends. This CDR3 has 15 residues. The CDR3 sequence: CASSAHLQGATEAFF. The DNA for the CDR3 is TGTGCCAGCAGCGCCCATTTACAGGGTGCCACTGAAGCTTTCTTT.

This clonotype occurred a few times. The rearrangement joins TRBV7-3 to TRBJ2-2, with D perhaps TRBD1 (6 bases). The CDR3 spans 15 residues. Germline V gives CDR1 SGHTA, CDR2 FQGTGA. Trimming pared 5 bases from V and 5 bases from J, leaving 15 bases between. The CDR3 reads CASSAGPRGTGELFF. The CDR3 bases are TGTGCCAGCAGCGCCGGACCTAGGGGGACCGGGGAGCTGTTTTTT.

The chain couples TRBV6-1 to TRBJ2-6; D is uncertain. Per the germline V gene, CDR1 is MNHNS and CDR2 is SASEGT. The V gene lost 2 bases and the J gene lost 2 bases, with 10 bases spanning the gap. The CDR3 totals 16 residues. The DNA for the CDR3 is TGTGCCAGCAGTGAAAGTAGAGCAGCTGGGGCCAACGTCCTGACTTTC. Translating gives CASSESRAAGANVLTF.

This clonotype has just one count. The rearrangement uses TRBV4-3 and TRBJ1-1; 7 nucleotides match TRBD1. CDR1 LGHNA and CDR2 YSLEER come from the germline V gene. V lost 2 bases and J lost 5; bases outside the gene matches: 11. The CDR3 length is 16 residues. The chain's CDR3 is CASSQPSAGGKTEAFF. In nucleotides, the CDR3 is TGCGCCAGCAGCCAACCCTCGGCAGGGGGAAAGACTGAAGCTTTCTTT.